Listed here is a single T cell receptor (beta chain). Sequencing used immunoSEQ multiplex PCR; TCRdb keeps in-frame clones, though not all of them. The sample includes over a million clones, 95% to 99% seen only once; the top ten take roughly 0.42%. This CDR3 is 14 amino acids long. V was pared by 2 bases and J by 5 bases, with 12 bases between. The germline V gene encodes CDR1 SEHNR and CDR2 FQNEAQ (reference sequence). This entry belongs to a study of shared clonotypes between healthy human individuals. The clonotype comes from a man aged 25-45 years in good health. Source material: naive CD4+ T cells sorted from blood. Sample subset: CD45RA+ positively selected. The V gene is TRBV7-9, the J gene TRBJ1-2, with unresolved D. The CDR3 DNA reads TGTGCCAGCAGCTTAATACCGGGCCCTTATGGCTACACCTTC. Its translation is CASSLIPGPYGYTF. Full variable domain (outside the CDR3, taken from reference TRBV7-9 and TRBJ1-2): DTGVSQNPRHKITKRGQNVTFRCDPISEHNRLYWYRQTLGQGPEFLTYFQNEAQLEKSRLLSDRFSAERPKGSFSTLEIQRTEQGDSAMYLCASSLIPGPYGYTFGSGTRLTVV.